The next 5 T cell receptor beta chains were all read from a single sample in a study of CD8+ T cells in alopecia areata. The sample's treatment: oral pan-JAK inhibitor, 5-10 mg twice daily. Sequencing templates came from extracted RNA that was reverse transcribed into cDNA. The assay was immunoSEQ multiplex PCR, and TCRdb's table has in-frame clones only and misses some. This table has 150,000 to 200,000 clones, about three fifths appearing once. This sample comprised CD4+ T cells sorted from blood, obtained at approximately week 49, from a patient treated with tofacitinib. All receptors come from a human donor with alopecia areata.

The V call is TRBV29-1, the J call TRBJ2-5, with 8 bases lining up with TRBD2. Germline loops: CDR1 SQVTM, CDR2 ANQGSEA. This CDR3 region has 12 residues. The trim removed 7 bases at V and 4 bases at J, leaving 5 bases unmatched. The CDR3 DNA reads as TGCAGCGGTCGGACTAGCAGAGAGACCCAGTACTTC. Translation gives CSGRTSRETQYF.

CDR3 DNA: TGCAGCGCCGTGGACAGGGTCACTGAAGCTTTCTTT. It codes for CSAVDRVTEAFF. The chain employs TRBV29-1 and TRBJ1-1; 8 bases are shared with TRBD1. CDR1 and CDR2 from the germline V gene are SQVTM and ANQGSEA. V lost 7 bases to trimming and J lost 4 bases; unmatched junction nucleotides: 5. CDR3 size: 12 residues.

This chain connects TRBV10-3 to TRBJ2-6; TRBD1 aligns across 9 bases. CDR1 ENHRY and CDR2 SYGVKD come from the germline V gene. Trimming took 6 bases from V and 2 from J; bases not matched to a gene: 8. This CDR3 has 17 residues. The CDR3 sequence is CAIRTDRGTTGANVLTF. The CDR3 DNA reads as TGTGCCATCAGAACCGACAGGGGGACCACTGGGGCCAACGTCCTGACTTTC.

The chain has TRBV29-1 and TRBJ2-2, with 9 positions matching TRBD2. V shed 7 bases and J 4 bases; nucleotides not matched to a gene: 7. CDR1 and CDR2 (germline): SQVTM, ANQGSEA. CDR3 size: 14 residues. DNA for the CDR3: TGCAGCGCTGAGCGGGGGGTCCTCACCGGGGAGCTGTTTTTT. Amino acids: CSAERGVLTGELFF.

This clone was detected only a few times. As DNA, the CDR3 is TGTGCCAGTCGTGTAGGACAGTACTATGGCTACACCTTC. Translated: CASRVGQYYGYTF. This chain uses TRBV6-1 with TRBJ1-2; tentatively, D is TRBD1 (6 bases). The CDR3 loop spans 13 amino acids. Trimming left V 9 bases short and J 3 bases short, with 14 bases between. Germline V gene sequence: CDR1 MNHNS, CDR2 SASEGT.